These T cell receptor beta chains were read from a single sample in a study of regulatory T cells in long-lasting Graves disease. TCRdb re-called the multiplex PCR reads through MiXCR, storing one row per CDR3 protein. This table has roughly 560,000 distinct CDR3 sequences, around 12% appearing once. The same sample was also studied in work on T cells in Graves' hyperthyroidism and ophthalmopathy.

The material sequenced was peripheral blood mononuclear cells (PBMCs), taken at new diagnosis, from a patient treated with antithyroid drugs. The receptor set was obtained from a woman in her 30s with Graves disease. Both conserved end residues are part of each CDR3. The D gene is left open where the match is weak. Not all rows give a size; the values are once, few, many and, for expanded clones, a class.

>TRBJ2-7|few|NA|14|TRBV30
TGTGCCTGGACGATACCGGGACGTACCTACGAGCAGTACTTC
CAWTIPGRTYEQYF
>TRBJ2-2|few|TRBD1|15|TRBV27
TGTGCCAGCAGCCGGGACAGGGCGTCGAACGGGGAGCTGTTTTTT
CASSRDRASNGELFF
>TRBJ2-2|NA|NA|17|TRBV12-3/TRBV12-4
TGTGCCAGCAGTTTAAGTGTAGTTCTGCTAAACACCGGGGAGCTGTTTTTT
CASSLSVVLLNTGELFF
>TRBJ1-1|NA|NA|14|TRBV13
TGTGCCAGCAGCCCCCGGGGTCTACGCACTGAAGCTTTCTTT
CASSPRGLRTEAFF
>TRBJ1-2|once|TRBD1|14|TRBV30
TGTGTCTCGAACCGGGACAGTACCTACTATGGCTACACCTTC
CVSNRDSTYYGYTF
>TRBJ2-7|many|NA|17|TRBV12-3/TRBV12-4
TGTGCCAGCAGTTTAGCCCCATGGTGGGGGTCCGCCTACGAGCAGTACTTC
CASSLAPWWGSAYEQYF
>TRBJ2-1|NA|NA|15|TRBV20-1
TGCAGTGCTAGAGATCTTTGGGGACGGCTTAATGGGCAGTTCTTC
CSARDLWGRLNGQFF
>TRBJ1-5|NA|NA|15|TRBV20-1
TGCAGTGCTAGAGACCGGGTCAAGGGGGATCAGCCCCAGCATTTT
CSARDRVKGDQPQHF
>TRBJ1-5|NA|NA|12|TRBV19
TGTGCCAGTAGTGTCAGGGGTCAGCCCCAGCATTTT
CASSVRGQPQHF
>TRBJ2-6|NA|NA|17|TRBV4-1
TGCGCCAGCAGCCGCCCCCCTGGGTACTCTGGGGCCAACGTCCTGACTTTC
CASSRPPGYSGANVLTF
>TRBJ2-1|many|NA|15|TRBV12-3/TRBV12-4
TGTGCCAGCAGCCACACCCTAGCAACTTGGAATGAGCAGTTCTTC
CASSHTLATWNEQFF
>TRBJ2-1|many|NA|16|TRBV15
TGTGCCACCAGCAGAGATCCGGGGAGCTCCTACAATGAGCAGTTCTTC
CATSRDPGSSYNEQFF
>TRBJ2-1|few|TRBD2|14|TRBV7-9
TGTGCCAGCAGCTTGATAGCGGGGAAGGGTGAGCAGTTCTTC
CASSLIAGKGEQFF
>TRBJ1-2|NA|TRBD1|12|TRBV29-1
TGCAGCGTTGACGGGACAGGGGTTGGCTACACCTTC
CSVDGTGVGYTF
>TRBJ2-2|many|NA|16|TRBV4-1
TGCGCCAGCAGCCAATTCACAGGGACCAACACCGGGGAGCTGTTTTTT
CASSQFTGTNTGELFF
>TRBJ2-3|few|NA|15|TRBV7-2
TGTGCCAGCAGCCCCCCGCCGGGGATGATGGATACGCAGTATTTT
CASSPPPGMMDTQYF
>TRBJ1-1|many|NA|12|TRBV28
TGTGCCAGCATTCTCAGCGGGACTGAAGCTTTCTTT
CASILSGTEAFF
>TRBJ2-3|NA|NA|15|TRBV18
TGTGCCAGCTCACCAGGGTACAGACCCACAGATACGCAGTATTTT
CASSPGYRPTDTQYF
>TRBJ2-1|NA|NA|14|TRBV19
TGTGCCAGTAGTCGCGGGACTCCACCCGATGAGCAGTTCTTC
CASSRGTPPDEQFF
>TRBJ2-7|many|TRBD1|15|TRBV30
TGTGCCTGGAGACGAGGACAGGGACGAACCTACGAGCAGTACTTC
CAWRRGQGRTYEQYF
>TRBJ2-1|many|NA|15|TRBV2
TGTGCCAGCAGTGAACACAGGGGCGGAGGGAATGAGCAGTTCTTC
CASSEHRGGGNEQFF
>TRBJ1-3|many|NA|13|TRBV29-1
TGCAGCGCCCGGTTCCCCTCTGGAAACACCATATATTTT
CSARFPSGNTIYF
>TRBJ1-4|many|NA|15|TRBV20-1
TGCAGTGCCCGACGGTGGGGCGAGAGGGACGAAAAACTGTTTTTT
CSARRWGERDEKLFF
>TRBJ2-1|many|NA|13|TRBV5-1
TGCGCCAGCAGCCCTCGGCTGACCAATGAGCAGTTCTTC
CASSPRLTNEQFF
>TRBJ2-6|few|NA|15|TRBV4-1
TGCGCCAGCAGCCAAGAGAAAGGTGGGGCCAACGTCCTGACTTTC
CASSQEKGGANVLTF
>TRBJ2-3|few|NA|10|TRBV24-1
TGTGCCACCAGGGCAGATACGCAGTATTTT
CATRADTQYF
>TRBJ2-1|many|NA|14|TRBV7-9
TGTGCCAGCAGCCCTACTGGTAGGGTCTATGAGCAGTTCTTC
CASSPTGRVYEQFF
>TRBJ2-2|NA|NA|15|TRBV6-1
TGTGCCAGCAACGGCTTAGAGGGATTCACCGGGGAGCTGTTTTTT
CASNGLEGFTGELFF
>TRBJ2-1|NA|NA|14|TRBV19
TGTGCCAGTAGATCTCGATGGTCCTACAATGAGCAGTTCTTC
CASRSRWSYNEQFF
>TRBJ1-5|few|TRBD1|15|TRBV6-1
TGTGCCAGCGGCACGACAGGGGATAGCAATCAGCCCCAGCATTTT
CASGTTGDSNQPQHF
>TRBJ2-5|NA|NA|13|TRBV9
TGTGCCAGCAGCGTCTGGATAGGGGAGACCCAGTACTTC
CASSVWIGETQYF
>TRBJ1-1|many|TRBD1|13|TRBV2
TGTGCCAGCCTATGGACAGGGGGCACTGAAGCTTTCTTT
CASLWTGGTEAFF
>TRBJ1-1|many|TRBD1|13|TRBV29-1
TGCAGCGTTAGTAGGGGGCGGGACACTGAAGCTTTCTTT
CSVSRGRDTEAFF
>TRBJ2-7|many|NA|15|TRBV20-1
TGCAGTGCTAGCCCACGGACAGCCATCTCCTACGAGCAGTACTTC
CSASPRTAISYEQYF
>TRBJ2-7|many|NA|13|TRBV7-9
TGTGCCAGCAGCTTAGCGGGCTCCTACGAGCAGTACTTC
CASSLAGSYEQYF
>TRBJ2-1|many|TRBD1|16|TRBV7-9
TGTGCCAGCAGCTTATTTGGGACAGCAGTCTACAATGAGCAGTTCTTC
CASSLFGTAVYNEQFF
>TRBJ1-5|NA|NA|15|TRBV28
TGTGCCAGCAGTTTCGGAGGACACCAAAATCAGCCCCAGCATTTT
CASSFGGHQNQPQHF
>TRBJ2-1|NA|NA|14|TRBV28
TGTGCCAGCAGTTTATCCGAGGACTACAATGAGCAGTTCTTC
CASSLSEDYNEQFF
>TRBJ2-2|many|TRBD1|14|TRBV30
TGTGCCTGGAGTGGGACAGGGGGGACCGGGGAGCTGTTTTTT
CAWSGTGGTGELFF
>TRBJ1-1|many|NA|13|TRBV3-1
TGTGCCAGCAGCCAAGACAGGGGTGAGGCGGCTTTCTTT
CASSQDRGEAAFF
>TRBJ1-2|many|TRBD1|15|TRBV7-9
TGTGCCAGCAGCCGGCCGACAGGGGAGCGAAGCGGCTACACCTTC
CASSRPTGERSGYTF
>TRBJ2-1|NA|NA|13|TRBV20-1
TGCAGTGCATATGGGCCTAAACTGAATGAGCAGTTCTTC
CSAYGPKLNEQFF
>TRBJ2-2|many|TRBD1|15|TRBV28
TGTGCCAGCATCCGAAGGACAGGGAACACCGGGGAGCTGTTTTTT
CASIRRTGNTGELFF
>TRBJ2-7|NA|NA|13|TRBV7-9
TGTGCCAGCAGCCTCCGTGGGGCGGGGGAGCAGTACTTC
CASSLRGAGEQYF